One sample yielded the 32 T cell receptor beta chains listed below, sequenced in a study of blood T cell repertoires in COVID-19. Sequenced by immunoSEQ multiplex PCR; TCRdb stores in-frame clones only, minus some. Here the sample spans some 80,000 clones, roughly 85% being singletons. Sequencing was performed on peripheral blood. The receptors here all came from a man between 60 and 70 years old with COVID-19, enrolled during active disease.

The chain is built from TRBV18 and TRBJ1-1, with TRBD1 matching 10 bases. The V and J ends lost 6 bases and 1 base, in that order; junction bases with no gene match: 8. CDR1 is KGHSH and CDR2 is LQKENI in the germline V gene. CDR3 size: 16 residues. CDR3 sequence: CASSQAGTGANTEAFF. The DNA for the CDR3 is TGTGCCAGCTCCCAGGCCGGGACAGGGGCGAACACTGAAGCTTTCTTT.

The chain is built from TRBV24-1 and TRBJ2-5; a possible D gene is TRBD2 (7 bases). Germline CDR1 reads KGHDR; CDR2 reads SFDVKD. This CDR3 is built from 13 residues. The germline V and J ends were trimmed by 6 bases and 4 bases, with 11 bases remaining between them. The CDR3 DNA is TGTGCCACCAGTAGGGGGAGGGGAGAGACCCAGTACTTC. Amino acids: CATSRGRGETQYF.

This clone was seen only a few times. The gene calls are TRBV19 and TRBJ2-1; a possible D gene is TRBD2 (6 bases). Germline V gene data show CDR1 as LNHDA and CDR2 as SQIVND (reference sequence). The CDR3 covers 18 residues. Trimming removed 3 bases from V and 0 bases from J, with 18 bases in between. CDR3 in amino acids: CASSIRIPGESSYNEQFF. The CDR3 DNA reads TGTGCCAGTAGTATCAGAATACCGGGGGAAAGCTCCTACAATGAGCAGTTCTTC.

V is TRBV9 and J is TRBJ2-3; 9 bases match TRBD1. The CDR3 sequence is 19 residues long. The V gene's germline CDR1 is SGDLS and CDR2 YYNGEE. Trimming at V came to 6 bases and at J to 1 base, leaving 18 bases not matched to a gene. The CDR3, as DNA: TGTGCCAGCAACTCTCATACCGGGACAGGGTTAGGAGGCACAGATACGCAGTATTTT. It encodes CASNSHTGTGLGGTDTQYF.

This chain joins TRBV4-1 and TRBJ2-3, with TRBD2 matching 12 bases. Germline CDR1 and CDR2: MGHRA and YSYEKL. With V trimmed by 4 bases and J by 2 bases, 7 bases remained unmatched. This CDR3 is built from 17 residues. CDR3 region: CASSRGLAGGFTDTQYF. In nucleotides, the CDR3 is TGCGCCAGCAGCCGGGGGCTAGCGGGAGGGTTCACAGATACGCAGTATTTT.

This chain connects TRBV21-1 to TRBJ1-5; TRBD1 reflects the table's D call only, with no check against the DNA. TRBV21-1 is a known pseudogene. This CDR3 spans 15 amino acids. Here the CDR3 reads CASSKQQGAFQPQHF. For the CDR3, the DNA is TGTGCCAGCAGCAAACAGCAGGGGGCTTTTCAGCCCCAGCATTTT.

This clone was observed a handful of times. The chain recombines TRBV11-2 with TRBJ1-2; D possibly corresponds to TRBD1 (5 bases). Trimming took 0 bases from V and 3 from J, leaving 11 bases between them. Per germline, CDR1 SGHAT and CDR2 FQNNGV. The CDR3 spans 15 residues. CDR3 nucleotides: TGTGCCAGCAGCTTAGACAGGGTCCACTACTATGGCTACACCTTC. Its translation is CASSLDRVHYYGYTF.

The chain recombines TRBV9 with TRBJ2-5; 7 nucleotides agree with TRBD1. From germline, CDR1 is SGDLS and CDR2 YYNGEE. The V gene end was trimmed by 0 bases and the J gene end by 7 bases; junction bases not matched to a gene: 9. The CDR3 covers 15 residues. CDR3 protein: CASSVVGTDLSTQYF. CDR3 DNA sequence: TGTGCCAGCAGCGTAGTCGGGACAGATCTTTCGACCCAGTACTTC.

The chain has TRBV2 and TRBJ1-1; D ambiguous. CDR1 SNHLY and CDR2 FYNNEI come from the germline V gene. CDR3 length: 13 amino acids. Trimming took 4 bases from V and 3 from J, leaving 9 bases between them. The CDR3 nucleotides read TGTGCCAGCAGTGGCGGTTGGCACACTGAAGCTTTCTTT. It encodes CASSGGWHTEAFF.

The rearrangement joins TRBV9 to TRBJ2-7, with TRBD2 matching 8 bases. Germline CDR1 reads SGDLS; CDR2 reads YYNGEE. The J segment lost 4 bases and the V segment lost 4 bases, leaving 7 bases of the junction unmatched. The CDR3 length is 14 residues. This CDR3 is CASSSQTSAYEQYF. In DNA, the CDR3 is TGTGCCAGCAGCTCCCAGACTAGCGCGTACGAGCAGTACTTC.

Only one count was recorded for this clone. The chain employs TRBV3-1 (or the pseudogene TRBV3-2) and TRBJ1-2; D is ambiguous. The V end lost 2 bases, the J end lost 6 bases, and 10 bases lay between the germline ends. CDR3 length: 13 amino acids. The V gene's germline CDR1 is LGHDT and CDR2 YNNKEL (reference sequence). The CDR3 loop reads CASSQREGDGYTF. CDR3 coding DNA: TGTGCCAGCAGCCAAAGAGAAGGAGATGGCTACACCTTC.

This clone was seen just once. The DNA of the CDR3 is TGTGCCAGCAGCTTAGCGGGATATTCTGGAAACACCATATATTTT. This translates into CASSLAGYSGNTIYF. The chain combines TRBV11-2 with TRBJ1-3; D remains unclear. Germline V gives CDR1 SGHAT, CDR2 FQNNGV. The germline V and J ends were trimmed by 1 base and 1 base, with 8 bases remaining between them. CDR3 length equals 15 residues. Using reference TRBV11-2 and TRBJ1-3 for the parts outside the CDR3, the full variable domain is EAGVAQSPRYKIIEKRQSVAFWCNPISGHATLYWYQQILGQGPKLLIQFQNNGVVDDSQLPKDRFSAERLKGVDSTLKIQPAKLEDSAVYLCASSLAGYSGNTIYFGEGSWLTVV.

The chain combines TRBV5-4 with TRBJ1-2; D is unclear. With 4 bases removed from V and 4 bases from J, the gap between germline ends came to 5 bases. Germline CDR1 is SGHNT and CDR2 is YYREEE (reference sequence). CDR3 length: 11 residues. Written as DNA, the CDR3 is TGTGCCAGCAGCGGCGGCTATGGCTACACCTTC. Protein product: CASSGGYGYTF.

The V and J genes are TRBV6-2 or TRBV6-3 and TRBJ1-6; possible D gene TRBD1, 5 bases. With 6 bases removed from V and 5 bases from J, the gap between germline ends came to 14 bases. The CDR3 extends over 15 amino acids. Germline CDR1 and CDR2: MNHEY and SVGEGT. This CDR3 is CASSPVDSHNSPLHF. CDR3 sequence (DNA): TGTGCCAGCAGCCCCGTAGACAGCCATAATTCACCCCTCCACTTT.

The genes are TRBV7-2 and TRBJ2-5, with TRBD2 identical over 8 bases. Per germline, CDR1 SGHTA and CDR2 FQGNSA. V lost 2 bases, J lost 0 bases, and 5 bases stayed unmatched. This CDR3 spans 16 amino acids. For the CDR3, the DNA is TGTGCCAGCAGCTTATCGGGGGGGGGAAACCAAGAGACCCAGTACTTC. Protein sequence: CASSLSGGGNQETQYF. The full variable domain, in which reference TRBV7-2 and TRBJ2-5 provide the parts outside the CDR3, is GAGVSQSPSNKVTEKGKDVELRCDPISGHTALYWYRQSLGQGLEFLIYFQGNSAPDKSGLPSDRFSAERTGGSVSTLTIQRTQQEDSAVYLCASSLSGGGNQETQYFGPGTRLLVL.

The V and J genes are TRBV5-1 and TRBJ2-5; 8 bases align to TRBD2. The germline gives CDR1 SGHRS, CDR2 YFSETQ. CDR3 length: 15 residues. The J segment lost 2 bases and the V segment lost 4 bases, leaving 7 bases of the junction unmatched. The CDR3 spells CASSDGPGGQETQYF. The CDR3 coding sequence is TGCGCCAGCAGCGACGGGCCGGGGGGGCAAGAGACCCAGTACTTC.

This chain uses TRBV6-5 with TRBJ2-4; 7 bases align to TRBD2. CDR1 is MNHEY, CDR2 SVGAGI, per germline. The CDR3 has 14 amino acids. The ends lost 6 bases at V and 6 bases at J; junction bases unmatched: 8. This CDR3 reads CASRTAGVLNIQYF. The CDR3 nucleotides are TGTGCCAGCAGAACTGCGGGGGTGCTAAACATTCAGTACTTC.

J is TRBJ2-2 and V is TRBV5-5; 7 bases fit TRBD2. The CDR3 is 16 amino acids. Germline-derived CDR1 and CDR2 are SGHKS and YYEKEE (reference sequence). After removal of 4 bases from V and 5 bases from J, the junction contained 11 bases not matched to a gene. The CDR3 sequence is CASSVSPSGATGELFF. The CDR3 DNA reads as TGTGCCAGCAGCGTTAGCCCTAGCGGAGCGACCGGGGAGCTGTTTTTT.

The J gene is TRBJ2-1, the V gene TRBV19; 8 nucleotides line up with TRBD2. Trimming removed 6 bases from V and 9 bases from J; junction bases left unmatched: 4. CDR1 is LNHDA and CDR2 is SQIVND in the germline V gene (reference sequence). This CDR3 contains 12 residues. CDR3 protein: CASSPTSVEQFF. For the CDR3, the DNA is TGTGCCAGTAGCCCGACTAGCGTTGAGCAGTTCTTC.

V usage is TRBV4-2 and J usage is TRBJ2-2; TRBD2 is a possible D gene (6 bases). This CDR3 is 19 amino acids long. CDR1 and CDR2 from the germline V gene are LGHNA and YNFKEQ. V dropped 0 bases and J dropped 4 bases, with 21 bases sitting between them. The CDR3 reads CASSQDTPGVAEPTGELFF. CDR3 DNA sequence: TGTGCCAGCAGCCAAGATACGCCCGGGGTAGCGGAGCCCACCGGGGAGCTGTTTTTT.

The CDR3 protein is CASSQGGGVGFGYTF. In nucleotides, the CDR3 is TGTGCCAGCAGTCAGGGGGGTGGGGTAGGTTTTGGCTACACCTTC. The rearrangement links TRBV28 to TRBJ1-2; 7 nucleotides align to TRBD1. Germline lookup yields CDR1 MDHEN and CDR2 SYDVKM. The CDR3 consists of 15 residues. With 5 bases clipped from V and 7 bases from J, the junction kept 13 bases outside the gene matches.

The chain combines TRBV6-5 with TRBJ1-2; D gene uncertain. CDR1 MNHEY and CDR2 SVGAGI come from the germline V gene. This CDR3 comprises 14 residues. With 2 bases removed from V and 11 bases from J, the gap between germline ends came to 18 bases. The CDR3 nucleotides are TGTGCCAGCAGTTACCCCGACGGATCGGGTCAATACACCTTC. This codes for CASSYPDGSGQYTF.

The V call is TRBV28, the J call TRBJ2-7; 9 bases align to TRBD2. The CDR3 consists of 14 residues. The V and J ends lost 6 bases and 4 bases, in that order; junction bases with no gene match: 7. Germline V lookup: CDR1 MDHEN, CDR2 SYDVKM. CDR3 sequence reads: CASRLRLAVYEQYF. The CDR3 nucleotides read TGTGCCAGCAGGTTAAGACTAGCGGTATACGAGCAGTACTTC.

The chain is built from TRBV6-5 and TRBJ2-7; 8 nucleotides match TRBD1. The CDR3 contains 14 residues. The V segment lost 6 bases and the J segment 3 bases; nucleotides outside the gene matches: 7. Germline V gene sequence: CDR1 MNHEY, CDR2 SVGAGI. The CDR3 loop is CASSPDRVNYEQYF. CDR3 sequence (DNA): TGTGCCAGCAGCCCGGACAGGGTAAACTACGAGCAGTACTTC.

This rearrangement joins TRBV5-1 to TRBJ2-1, with 13 positions matching TRBD2. The CDR3 is 14 residues long. Germline values: CDR1 SGHRS, CDR2 YFSETQ. The V and J ends lost 4 bases and 12 bases, in that order; junction bases with no gene match: 7. The CDR3: CASSVGLAGTLQFF. The CDR3 DNA reads as TGCGCCAGCAGCGTGGGACTAGCGGGAACCTTGCAGTTCTTC.

This chain joins TRBV28 and TRBJ1-2; TRBD1 is a possible D gene (5 bases). The CDR3 contains 12 residues. V was shortened by 5 bases and J by 8 bases, with 12 bases between the two germline ends. In germline, CDR1 is MDHEN, CDR2 SYDVKM. The CDR3 loop is CASSIQVYGYTF. The CDR3 DNA reads TGTGCCAGCAGTATACAGGTATACGGCTACACCTTC.

Here the CDR3 reads CASSPLAGERNEQFF. CDR3 DNA: TGTGCCAGCAGCCCACTAGCGGGGGAACGCAATGAGCAGTTCTTC. This chain uses TRBV11-3 with TRBJ2-1, with 11 bases matching TRBD2. Trimming took 5 bases from V and 6 from J; bases not matched to a gene: 6. The CDR3 has 15 residues. Germline-derived CDR1 and CDR2 are SGHNT and YENEEA. The complete variable domain, with remaining parts taken from reference TRBV11-3 and TRBJ2-1, reads EAGVVQSPRYKIIEKKQPVAFWCNPISGHNTLYWYLQNLGQGPELLIRYENEEAVDDSQLPKDRFSAERLKGVDSTLKIQPAELGDSAVYLCASSPLAGERNEQFFGPGTRLTVL.

V usage is TRBV23-1 and J usage is TRBJ1-2, with 8 bases identical to TRBD1. TRBV23-1 is an ORF, with its function uncertain. J lost 7 bases, V lost 3 bases, and 4 bases had no gene match. The CDR3 is 13 amino acids. The CDR3 region is CASSHGTGGGYTF. DNA of the CDR3: TGCGCCAGCAGTCACGGGACAGGAGGTGGCTACACCTTC.

Written as DNA, the CDR3 is TGTGCCAGCAGTGAAACAGGGGTATCCAATTCACCCCTCCACTTT. As protein: CASSETGVSNSPLHF. The V gene is TRBV2, the J gene TRBJ1-6, with 7 positions matching TRBD1. Germline lookup yields CDR1 SNHLY and CDR2 FYNNEI. The length of the CDR3 is 15 residues. V was pared by 2 bases and J by 7 bases, with 5 bases of the junction left unmatched.

The V gene is TRBV10-3, the J gene TRBJ1-2; 9 bases map to TRBD1. V was pared by 5 bases and J by 1 base, with 2 bases of the junction left unmatched. CDR1 is ENHRY, CDR2 SYGVKD, per germline. This CDR3 is 14 amino acids long. The CDR3 DNA reads TGTGCCATCAGTCAGGGACAGGGTAACTATGGCTACACCTTC. Protein product: CAISQGQGNYGYTF.

This chain uses TRBV5-1 with TRBJ1-1, with unresolved D. Germline CDR1 is SGHRS and CDR2 is YFSETQ. Between the trimmed V and J ends, which lost 2 bases and 3 bases, there was a span of 11 bases. The CDR3 spans 14 residues. CDR3 in amino acids: CASSLATDHTEAFF. The CDR3 DNA reads as TGCGCCAGCAGCTTAGCAACAGACCACACTGAAGCTTTCTTT.

The count of this clone is one. The rearrangement uses TRBV19 and TRBJ1-5; D unresolved. CDR1 and CDR2 (germline): LNHDA, SQIVND (reference sequence). V was cut by 10 bases and J by 0 bases, with 13 bases left in between. This CDR3 contains 14 residues. Here the CDR3 reads CATKTHNSNQPQHF. DNA of the CDR3: TGTGCCACTAAGACACATAATAGCAATCAGCCCCAGCATTTT.